The clone carrying this T cell receptor beta chain was seen just once. At the DNA level, this CDR3 is encoded by other sequences in the same sample as well. The sample belongs to a study of radiotherapy plus CTLA-4 blockade in lung cancer. V lost 1 base and J lost 2, with 12 bases in between. This CDR3 contains 17 residues. CDR1 MGHRA and CDR2 YSYEKL come from the germline V gene. Data came from immunoSEQ multiplex PCR; TCRdb stores just in-frame clones and leaves some out. This repertoire shows some 64,000 clones, 60% to 80% found once; its top ten account for more than 15%. The source of this sequence is a human donor with non-small cell lung cancer whose response to radiotherapy plus ipilimumab could not be evaluated. Some clones in this sample may be carry-over from other donors' samples. Sequenced material: peripheral blood, taken from a patient treated with radiotherapy plus ipilimumab. The chain employs TRBV4-1 and TRBJ1-6; D might be TRBD1 (5 bases). The CDR3 spells CASSQGWRGAYNSPLHF. CDR3 sequence (DNA): TGCGCCAGCAGCCAAGGGTGGAGGGGCGCCTATAATTCACCCCTCCACTTT.